These T cell receptor beta chains were read from a single sample in a study of blood T cell repertoires in COVID-19. Sequencing was performed with immunoSEQ multiplex PCR; in TCRdb, only in-frame clones are kept and a portion is missing. This table holds roughly 99,000 clones, around 89% found once. Sequencing input: peripheral blood. The receptors shown here come from a middle-aged man with active or convalescent COVID-19. Each CDR3 is given without its conserved first and last residue.

V gene | CDR3 protein
TRBV6-5 | ASRDRARMDTQY
TRBV2 | ASSPDREVIHEQY
TRBV5-5 | ASSPLIGVGETQY
TRBV6-1 | ASSELRGSYT
TRBV18 | ASSPPGGGGTDTQY
TRBV6-2/TRBV6-3 | ASSKGSGNTGELF
TRBV19 | ASRTGSLGEQY
TRBV7-2 | ASSLVTSSYEQY
TRBV28 | ASSFGQPTDTQY
TRBV6-6 | ASSYPLRGTIY
TRBV4-1 | ASSQVLRQRFTEAF
TRBV10-3 | AISPTRPSGRAGDYEQY
TRBV28 | ASSLEPRISGRRAY
TRBV28 | ASITPDRGVVAF